The entry that follows covers one T cell receptor beta chain sequence. Its target is unknown. At one end, the junction sequence differs from germline, possibly due to a read error. There were TCR beta CDR3 regions amplified from RNA transcripts. In the first-round RT-PCR of the TCR CDR3, the HTBI primer set was used. TCRdb reprocessed the multiplex PCR reads with MiXCR, giving one entry per CDR3 protein. The table records 650,000 to 850,000 distinct CDR3 sequences, around 20% of them present only once. A sample of blood taken at first hyperthyroidism diagnosis preceded any ophthalmopathy symptoms. CDR3 length: 15 amino acids. These data originate in a study of T cells in Graves' hyperthyroidism and ophthalmopathy. Study-wide results and caveats: In the blood, most expanded thyroid clonotypes above 0.001 appeared as well.

This receptor was taken from a woman aged 50 to 65 with Graves' hyperthyroidism that later progressed to Graves' ophthalmopathy. The chain links TRBV12-3 or TRBV12-4 to TRBJ2-2; the match to TRBD1 covers 9 bases. Material for sequencing was blood. CDR3 nucleotides: TGTGCCAGCACCTGGGGGACAGGGAACGCCGGGGAGCTGTTTTTT. This sequence encodes CASTWGTGNAGELFF.